One TCR beta chain is described in this entry. Random hexamers served to reverse transcribe about 0.45 to 1 ug RNA. One entry per CDR3 protein results from TCRdb running MiXCR on the immunoSEQ multiplex PCR reads. The sample holds about 440,000 distinct CDR3 sequences, about 85% seen once. Germline CDR1 and CDR2: SGHAT and FQNNGV. This CDR3 has 15 amino acids. V lost 2 bases and J lost 5, with 14 bases in between. This specimen belongs to a study of CD8 T cells in Susac syndrome. The sample was CD8+ T cells from PBMCs. This sequence originates from a human donor with multiple sclerosis. V usage is TRBV11-2 and J usage is TRBJ2-3; tentatively, D is TRBD1 or TRBD2 (5 bases each). The DNA of the CDR3 is TGTGCCAGCAGCTTAATAGGGACGGCGGGAGATACGCAGTATTTT. Translating gives CASSLIGTAGDTQYF.